This is a list of T cell receptor beta chains from one sample in a study of human T cells and chemical hapten exposure. TCRdb reprocessed the RACE reads with MiXCR, giving one entry per CDR3 protein. The repertoire holds some 400,000 distinct CDR3 sequences, with 4.8% as singletons. The starting material was whole blood, obtained in connection with sensitization to the hapten diphenylcyclopropenone (DPC). Source of these receptors: a woman in her forties or fifties with alopecia areata. Some clones in this sample may be carry-over from other donors' samples. CDR3s include the opening cysteine and the closing phenylalanine or tryptophan.

v_gene: TRBV6-6
j_gene: TRBJ1-2
CDR3aa: CASSYSWQAGNYGYTF

v_gene: TRBV5-1
j_gene: TRBJ2-5
CDR3aa: CASSLANQETQYF

v_gene: TRBV5-6
j_gene: TRBJ1-4
CDR3aa: CASSGEPGTGQEKLFF

v_gene: TRBV18
j_gene: TRBJ1-2
CDR3aa: CASSQTRRTASINYGYTF

v_gene: TRBV3-1
j_gene: TRBJ2-3
CDR3aa: CASSQAPGTGQDTQYF

v_gene: TRBV2
j_gene: TRBJ1-6
CDR3aa: CASRPWGQDNSPLHF

v_gene: TRBV20-1
j_gene: TRBJ2-7
CDR3aa: CSAPAVGSEQYF

v_gene: TRBV6-2/TRBV6-3
j_gene: TRBJ2-7
CDR3aa: CASSRGAMEQYF

v_gene: TRBV7-8
j_gene: TRBJ2-5
CDR3aa: CASSASSGGQTQYF

v_gene: TRBV6-1
j_gene: TRBJ2-5
CDR3aa: CASSGYTSGRPQETQYF